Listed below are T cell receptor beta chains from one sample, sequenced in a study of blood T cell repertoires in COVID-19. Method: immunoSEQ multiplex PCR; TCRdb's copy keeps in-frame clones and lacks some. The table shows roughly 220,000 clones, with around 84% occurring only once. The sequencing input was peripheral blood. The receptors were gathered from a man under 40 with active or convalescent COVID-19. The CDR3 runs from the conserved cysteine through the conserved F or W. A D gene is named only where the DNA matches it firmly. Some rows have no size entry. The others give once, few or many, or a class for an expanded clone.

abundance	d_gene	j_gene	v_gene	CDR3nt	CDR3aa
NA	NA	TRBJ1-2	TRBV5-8	TGTGCCAGCAGCCTGGACGGGGGAAGCTATGGCTACACCTTC	CASSLDGGSYGYTF
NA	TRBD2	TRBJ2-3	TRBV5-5	TGTGCCAGCCTAGCGGGAGGCTTCACAGATACGCAGTATTTT	CASLAGGFTDTQYF
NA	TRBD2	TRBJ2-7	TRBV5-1	TGCGCCAGCAGACCCCGGGGGGGGCAGGTCGGCGAGCAGTACTTC	CASRPRGGQVGEQYF
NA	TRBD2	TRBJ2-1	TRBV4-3	TGCGCCAGCAGCCAAGAGACTAGCCTCGGTGAGCAGTTCTTC	CASSQETSLGEQFF
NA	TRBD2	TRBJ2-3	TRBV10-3	TGTGCCATCAGTGGGACTAGCGGGAGGGCCACAGATACGCAGTATTTT	CAISGTSGRATDTQYF
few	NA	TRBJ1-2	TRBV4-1	TGCGCCAGCAGCCAAGAGAGGCCCGAGGCTGGCTACACCTTC	CASSQERPEAGYTF
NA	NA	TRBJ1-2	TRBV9	TGTGCCAGCAGCGCCCAATTCAAAGGCTACACCTTC	CASSAQFKGYTF
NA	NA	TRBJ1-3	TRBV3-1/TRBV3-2	TGTGCCAGCAGCCAGGGGAGGGCTGGAAACACCATATATTTT	CASSQGRAGNTIYF
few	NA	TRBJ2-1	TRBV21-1	TGTGCCAGCAGCAAAAGACAGACAGAATGCTTAACCCGCTCCTACAATGAGCAGTTCTTC	CASSKRQTECLTRSYNEQFF
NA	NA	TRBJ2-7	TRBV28	TGTGCCAGCAGTTTAGACGGGTACGAGCAGTACTTC	CASSLDGYEQYF
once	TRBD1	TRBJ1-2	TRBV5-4	TGTGCCAGCAGCTGGGGACAGGGGGCGGGTGGCTACACCTTC	CASSWGQGAGGYTF
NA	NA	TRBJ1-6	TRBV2	TGTGCCAGCAGTGATGGGGCACTCTCACCCCTCCACTTT	CASSDGALSPLHF
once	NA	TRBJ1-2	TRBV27	TGTGCCAGCAGTAAGGGGGGGGTATTGTATGGCTACACCTTC	CASSKGGVLYGYTF
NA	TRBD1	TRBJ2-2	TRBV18	TGTGCCAGCTCACCGACGACAGGGATCGCCGGGGAGCTGTTTTTT	CASSPTTGIAGELFF
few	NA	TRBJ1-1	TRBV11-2	TGTGCCAGCAGCTTCCAGTACACTGAAGCTTTCTTT	CASSFQYTEAFF
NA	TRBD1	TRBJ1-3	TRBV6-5	TGTGCCAGCAGACCACAGGGGGCGGCTGGAAACACCATATATTTT	CASRPQGAAGNTIYF
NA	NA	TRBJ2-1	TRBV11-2	TGTGCCAGCAGCTCCTCCCCGGACCGAAGGGGGCAGTTCTTC	CASSSSPDRRGQFF
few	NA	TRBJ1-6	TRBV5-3	TGTGCCAGAAGCTTAACGGCGGGAAATTCACCCCTCCACTTT	CARSLTAGNSPLHF
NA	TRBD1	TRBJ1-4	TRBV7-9	TGTGCCAGCAGCTCGTCCTCCGGGACAGCTAATGAAAAACTGTTTTTT	CASSSSSGTANEKLFF
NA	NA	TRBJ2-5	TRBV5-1	TGCGCCAGCAGCTTGGGGCAGGGTCTAGGAGAGACCCAGTACTTC	CASSLGQGLGETQYF
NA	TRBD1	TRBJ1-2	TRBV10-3	TGTGCCATCAGTGCTTCACCGGGACAGGGATCCGCTAACTATGGCTACACCTTC	CAISASPGQGSANYGYTF
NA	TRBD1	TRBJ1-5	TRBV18	TGTGCCAGCTCATCGGACAGGGGTGGCAATCAGCCCCAGCATTTT	CASSSDRGGNQPQHF
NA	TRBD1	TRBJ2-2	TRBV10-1	TGCGCCAGCAGTGAGTCGGGGACAGGGGGCACCGGGGAGCTGTTTTTT	CASSESGTGGTGELFF
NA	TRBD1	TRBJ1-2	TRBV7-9	TGTGCCAGCAGCGCTACAGGGGGCTACTATGGCTACACCTTC	CASSATGGYYGYTF
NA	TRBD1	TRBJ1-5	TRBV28	TGTGCCAGCAGGAACAGGGGGAGCAATCAGCCCCAGCATTTT	CASRNRGSNQPQHF
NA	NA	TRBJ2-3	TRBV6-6	TGTGCCACCCTACGAGGGGGGGCGCCCACAGATACGCAGTATTTT	CATLRGGAPTDTQYF